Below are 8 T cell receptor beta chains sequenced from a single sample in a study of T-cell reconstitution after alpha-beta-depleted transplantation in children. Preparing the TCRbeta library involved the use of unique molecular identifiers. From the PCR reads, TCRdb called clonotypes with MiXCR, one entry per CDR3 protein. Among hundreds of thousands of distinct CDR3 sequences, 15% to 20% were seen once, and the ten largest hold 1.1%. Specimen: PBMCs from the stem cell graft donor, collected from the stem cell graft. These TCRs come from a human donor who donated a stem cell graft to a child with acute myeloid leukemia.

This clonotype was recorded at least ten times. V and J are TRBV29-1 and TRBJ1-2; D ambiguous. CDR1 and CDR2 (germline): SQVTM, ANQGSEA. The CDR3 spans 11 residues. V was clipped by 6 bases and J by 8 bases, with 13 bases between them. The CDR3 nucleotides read TGCAGCGTCGAGACTATTGAGGGCTACACCTTC. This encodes CSVETIEGYTF.

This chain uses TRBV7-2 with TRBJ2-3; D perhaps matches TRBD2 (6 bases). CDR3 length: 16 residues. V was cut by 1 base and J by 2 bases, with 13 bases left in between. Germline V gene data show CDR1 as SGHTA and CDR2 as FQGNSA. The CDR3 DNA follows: TGTGCCAGCAGCTTAGGGCGGGGCCTCACCACAGATACGCAGTATTTT. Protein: CASSLGRGLTTDTQYF.

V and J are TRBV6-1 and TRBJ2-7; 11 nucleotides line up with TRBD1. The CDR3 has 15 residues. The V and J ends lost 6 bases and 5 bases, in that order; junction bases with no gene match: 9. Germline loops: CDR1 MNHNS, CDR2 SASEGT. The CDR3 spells CASSHGGQGANEQYF. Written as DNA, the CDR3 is TGTGCCAGCAGCCACGGCGGACAGGGGGCTAACGAGCAGTACTTC.

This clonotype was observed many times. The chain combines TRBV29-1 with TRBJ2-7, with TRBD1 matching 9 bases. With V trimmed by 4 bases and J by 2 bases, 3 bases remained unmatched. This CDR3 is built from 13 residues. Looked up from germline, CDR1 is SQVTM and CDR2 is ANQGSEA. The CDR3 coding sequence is TGCAGCGTTGCCGGGACAGGGACCTACGAGCAGTACTTC. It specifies CSVAGTGTYEQYF.

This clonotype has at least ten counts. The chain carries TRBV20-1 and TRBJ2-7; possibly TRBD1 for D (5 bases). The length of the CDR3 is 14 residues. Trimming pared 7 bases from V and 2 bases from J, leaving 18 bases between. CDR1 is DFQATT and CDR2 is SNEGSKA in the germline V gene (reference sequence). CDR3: CSVTDSGKAYEQYF. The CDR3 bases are TGCAGTGTAACCGACAGTGGTAAAGCCTACGAGCAGTACTTC.

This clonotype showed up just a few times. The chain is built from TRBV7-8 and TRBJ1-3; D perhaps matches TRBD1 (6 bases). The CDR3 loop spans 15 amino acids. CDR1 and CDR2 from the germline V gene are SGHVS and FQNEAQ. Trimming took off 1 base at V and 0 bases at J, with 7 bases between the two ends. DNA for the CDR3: TGTGCCAGCAGCTTAGAGGGGGGCTCTGGAAACACCATATATTTT. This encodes CASSLEGGSGNTIYF.

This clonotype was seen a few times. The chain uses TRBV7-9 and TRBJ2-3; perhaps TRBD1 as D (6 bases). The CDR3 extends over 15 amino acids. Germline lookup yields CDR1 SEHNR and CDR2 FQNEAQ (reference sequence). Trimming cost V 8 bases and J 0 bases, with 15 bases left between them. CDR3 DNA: TGTGCCAGCCCCCGGGGTGACAGGAGCACAGATACGCAGTATTTT. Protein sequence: CASPRGDRSTDTQYF.

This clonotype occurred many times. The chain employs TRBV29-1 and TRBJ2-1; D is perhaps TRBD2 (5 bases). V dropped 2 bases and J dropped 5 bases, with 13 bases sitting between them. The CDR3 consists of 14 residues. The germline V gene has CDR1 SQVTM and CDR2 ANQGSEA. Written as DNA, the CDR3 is TGCAGCGTTGAAACCCCTCTGAGGGACAATGAGCAGTTCTTC. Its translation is CSVETPLRDNEQFF.